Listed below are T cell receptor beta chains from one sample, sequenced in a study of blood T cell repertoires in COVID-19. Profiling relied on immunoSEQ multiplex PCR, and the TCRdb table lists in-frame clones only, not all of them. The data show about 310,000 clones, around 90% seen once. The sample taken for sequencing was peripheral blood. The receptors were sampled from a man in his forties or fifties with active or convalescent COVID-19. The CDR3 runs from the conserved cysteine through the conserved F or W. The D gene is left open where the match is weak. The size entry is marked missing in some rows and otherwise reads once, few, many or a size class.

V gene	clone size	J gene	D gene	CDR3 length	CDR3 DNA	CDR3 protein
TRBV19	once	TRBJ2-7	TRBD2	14	TGTGCCAGTAGTTATGGCGGGGGTCCCTACGAGCAGTACTTC	CASSYGGGPYEQYF
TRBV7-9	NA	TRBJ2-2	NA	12	TGTGCCAGCAAGGAGGGCACCGGGGAGCTGTTTTTT	CASKEGTGELFF
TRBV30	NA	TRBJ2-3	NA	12	TGTGCCTGGAGTGTTGTTCAGGATACGCAGTATTTT	CAWSVVQDTQYF
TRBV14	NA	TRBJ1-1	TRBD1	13	TGTGCCAGCAGCCGGGACAGGAACACTGAAGCTTTCTTT	CASSRDRNTEAFF
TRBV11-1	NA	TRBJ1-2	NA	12	TGTGCCAGCAGCTCCTCAACACATGGCTACACCTTC	CASSSSTHGYTF
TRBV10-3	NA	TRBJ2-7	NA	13	TGTGCCACCCACATCGGATCCGGGCAGGGCCAATACTTC	CATHIGSGQGQYF
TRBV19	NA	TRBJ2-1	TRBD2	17	TGTGCCAGTAGGGAGACTAGCGGGAGGGCCTATGGAAATGAGCAGTTCTTC	CASRETSGRAYGNEQFF
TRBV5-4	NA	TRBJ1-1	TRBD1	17	TGTGCCAGCAGCTTGGCCGACAGGGGGCGGATGAACACTGAAGCTTTCTTT	CASSLADRGRMNTEAFF
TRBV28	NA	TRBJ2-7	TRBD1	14	TGTGCCAGCAGTTCACCGGGACAGCTCGTAGAGCAGTACTTC	CASSSPGQLVEQYF
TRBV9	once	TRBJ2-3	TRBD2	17	TGTGCCAGCAGCGCCCGAGGGGCGGGGGGCTTCACAGATACGCAGTATTTT	CASSARGAGGFTDTQYF
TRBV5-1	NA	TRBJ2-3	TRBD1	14	TGCGCCAGCAGCATGACAGGGGGGACAGATACGCAGTATTTT	CASSMTGGTDTQYF
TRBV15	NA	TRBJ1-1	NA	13	TGTGCCACCAGCAAGCAGGGGACGACTGAAGCTTTCTTT	CATSKQGTTEAFF
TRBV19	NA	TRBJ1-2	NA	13	TGTGCCAGTAGTGGAACGGACAGATATGGCTACACCTTC	CASSGTDRYGYTF
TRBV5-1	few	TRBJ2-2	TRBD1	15	TGCGCCAGCAGCTACAGGGGATCGAACACCGGGGAGCTGTTTTTT	CASSYRGSNTGELFF
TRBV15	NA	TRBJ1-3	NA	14	TGTGCCACCAGCACCGGGACATCTGGAAACACCATATATTTT	CATSTGTSGNTIYF
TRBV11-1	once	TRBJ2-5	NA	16	TGTGCCAGCAGCTCGACCGGTCCCAGGCTCCAAGAGACCCAGTACTTC	CASSSTGPRLQETQYF
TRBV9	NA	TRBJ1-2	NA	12	TGTGCCAGCAGCGGGGATGGGGCCGGCTACACCTTC	CASSGDGAGYTF
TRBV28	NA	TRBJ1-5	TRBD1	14	TGTGCCAGCAGGTCGACAGGGGGCAATCAGCCCCAGCATTTT	CASRSTGGNQPQHF
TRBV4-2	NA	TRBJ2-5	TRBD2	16	TGTGCCAGCAGCCAAGTAGGGACTAGCGGGGGAGAGACCCAGTACTTC	CASSQVGTSGGETQYF
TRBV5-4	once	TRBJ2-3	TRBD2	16	TGTGCCAGCACCGAAAGATCACTAGCGAACACAGATACGCAGTATTTT	CASTERSLANTDTQYF
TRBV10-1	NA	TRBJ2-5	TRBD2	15	TGCGCCAGCAGTGGCGGGAGCGGGCCCCAAGAGACCCAGTACTTC	CASSGGSGPQETQYF
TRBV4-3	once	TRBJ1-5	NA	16	TGCGCCAGCAGCCAAGATCCGGGGTGGGGCAATCAGCCCCAGCATTTT	CASSQDPGWGNQPQHF
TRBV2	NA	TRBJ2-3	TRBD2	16	TGTGCCAGCAGGAGCGGGGGGCGAGCTAGCACAGATACGCAGTATTTT	CASRSGGRASTDTQYF
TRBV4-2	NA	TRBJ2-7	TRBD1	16	TGTGCCAGCAGCCAAGATGCGAGACAGGGCTTTCACGAGCAGTACTTC	CASSQDARQGFHEQYF
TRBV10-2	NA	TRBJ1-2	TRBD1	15	TGCGCCAGCAGTGAGCCGACAGGGGGTGGCTATGGCTACACCTTC	CASSEPTGGGYGYTF
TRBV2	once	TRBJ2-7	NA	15	TGTGCCAGCAGTGCCGGGACACAATCTTACTACGAGCAGTACTTC	CASSAGTQSYYEQYF
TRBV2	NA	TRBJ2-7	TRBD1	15	TGTGCCAGCAGTTACGGACAGGAGCAAAACTACGAGCAGTACTTC	CASSYGQEQNYEQYF
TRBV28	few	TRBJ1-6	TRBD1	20	TGTGCCAGCAGTTTCCCTCCGGGACAGGGTAGGAGCTCCTATAATTCACCCCTCCACTTT	CASSFPPGQGRSSYNSPLHF
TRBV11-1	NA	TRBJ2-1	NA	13	TGTGCCAGCAGCCGGATGACTAGCAATGAGCAGTTCTTC	CASSRMTSNEQFF
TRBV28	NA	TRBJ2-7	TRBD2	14	TGTGCCAGCAGTCAGACTAGCGTTGAATACGAGCAGTACTTC	CASSQTSVEYEQYF
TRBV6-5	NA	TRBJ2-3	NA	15	TGTGCCAGCAGGGCGACTAGTCGTAGCACAGATACGCAGTATTTT	CASRATSRSTDTQYF
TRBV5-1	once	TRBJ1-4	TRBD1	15	TGCGCCAGCAGCTCCGACGGACAGGGCCGGGAAAAACTGTTTTTT	CASSSDGQGREKLFF
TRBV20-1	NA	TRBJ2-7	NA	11	TGCAGTACGGGACACACCTACGAGCAGTACTTC	CSTGHTYEQYF
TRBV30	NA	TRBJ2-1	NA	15	TGTGCCTGGTTAAAGCGGTCCCGCTCCTACAATGAGCAGTTCTTC	CAWLKRSRSYNEQFF
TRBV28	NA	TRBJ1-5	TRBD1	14	TGTACCAGCAGAGTACAGGGGAGCAATCAGCCCCAGCATTTT	CTSRVQGSNQPQHF
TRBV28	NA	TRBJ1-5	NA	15	TGTGCCAGCAGTTTAGGAACAGGGTTCAATCAGCCCCAGCATTTT	CASSLGTGFNQPQHF
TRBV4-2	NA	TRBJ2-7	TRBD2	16	TGTGCCAGCAGCCAAATTAGCGGGGGGAGCTCCTACGAGCAGTACTTC	CASSQISGGSSYEQYF
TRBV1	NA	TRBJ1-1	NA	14	TGCACCAGCAGCCATCAGGGCCAGAACACTGAAGCTTTCTTT	CTSSHQGQNTEAFF
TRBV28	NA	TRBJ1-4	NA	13	TGTGCCAGCAGGTCCAGGGACACTCAAAATCCGTTTTTT	CASRSRDTQNPFF
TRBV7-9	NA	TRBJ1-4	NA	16	TGTGCCAGCAGCTTATTCAACGGGATAAGAAATGAAAAACTGTTTTTT	CASSLFNGIRNEKLFF
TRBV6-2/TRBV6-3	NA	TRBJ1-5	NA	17	TGTGCCAGCAGCCCAGGTCCCAGGGGCATTAGCAATCAGCCCCAGCATTTT	CASSPGPRGISNQPQHF
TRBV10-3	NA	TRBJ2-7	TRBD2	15	TGTGCCATCAGTGACACTAGCGGGAAGATTTACGAGCAGTACTTC	CAISDTSGKIYEQYF
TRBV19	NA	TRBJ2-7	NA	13	TGTGCCAGTAGTAGAGACAGCTCCTACGAGCAGTACTTC	CASSRDSSYEQYF
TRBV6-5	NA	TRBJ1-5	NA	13	TGTGCCAGCAGTAGGGGCAGCAATCAGCCCCAGCATTTT	CASSRGSNQPQHF
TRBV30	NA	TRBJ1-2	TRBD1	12	TGTGCCTGGAGTTTGACAGGGGATGGCTACACCTTC	CAWSLTGDGYTF
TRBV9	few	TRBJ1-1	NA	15	TGTGCCAGCAGCGTGGGGGGGACACCGAACACTGAAGCTTTCTTT	CASSVGGTPNTEAFF
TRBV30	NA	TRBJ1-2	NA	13	TGTGCCTGGAGTGTATTGGGGGGCTATGGCTACACCTTC	CAWSVLGGYGYTF
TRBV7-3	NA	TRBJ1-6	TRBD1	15	TGTGCCAGCACCAAGGGACAGACCTTCAATTCACCCCTCCACTTT	CASTKGQTFNSPLHF
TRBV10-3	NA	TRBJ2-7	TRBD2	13	TGTGCCATTCAAGCGGGAAGCTCCTACGAGCAGTACTTC	CAIQAGSSYEQYF
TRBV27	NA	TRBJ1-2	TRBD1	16	TGTGCCAGCAGTTTATCTCAGGGGGCTAGAAACTATGGCTACACCTTC	CASSLSQGARNYGYTF
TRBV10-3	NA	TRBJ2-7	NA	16	TGTGCCATCAGTGACAGACAGGCTCTCATGGGGTACGAGCAGTACTTC	CAISDRQALMGYEQYF
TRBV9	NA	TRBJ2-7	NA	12	TGTGCCGCCAGCGGGCACCGCTACGAGCAGTACTTC	CAASGHRYEQYF
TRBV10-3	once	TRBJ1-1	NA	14	TGTGCCATCAGGAAGGGGGAGTCCCCCACTGAAGCTTTCTTT	CAIRKGESPTEAFF